Listed here are 4 T cell receptor beta chains from one sample, sequenced in a study of blood T cell repertoires in COVID-19. Sequencing used immunoSEQ multiplex PCR; TCRdb keeps in-frame clones, though not all of them. The table shows under 400,000 clones, with roughly nine tenths occurring only once. Sequenced: peripheral blood. The source of these receptors is a woman in her sixties with COVID-19, enrolled during active disease.

The chain links TRBV7-9 to TRBJ1-1; the D is unclear. The germline V gene encodes CDR1 SEHNR and CDR2 FQNEAQ (reference sequence). This CDR3 is built from 16 residues. V was pared by 1 base and J by 0 bases, with 12 bases between. As DNA, the CDR3 is TGTGCCAGCAGCTTAGATAGAATCATAATGAACACTGAAGCTTTCTTT. Amino acid sequence: CASSLDRIIMNTEAFF.

The chain combines TRBV5-1 with TRBJ2-4; tentative D call: TRBD1 (5 bases). There are 15 residues in the CDR3. CDR1 and CDR2 from the germline V gene are SGHRS and YFSETQ. V was cut by 4 bases and J by 9 bases, with 20 bases left in between. CDR3 sequence (DNA): TGCGCCAGCAGCCCCAACCGGGCCGGCCAGGGCATTCAGTACTTC. Amino acid sequence: CASSPNRAGQGIQYF.

The V and J genes are TRBV11-2 and TRBJ1-2, with 7 bases identical to TRBD1. The CDR3 consists of 13 residues. Per the germline V gene, CDR1 is SGHAT and CDR2 is FQNNGV. Trimming took 3 bases from V and 3 from J; bases not matched to a gene: 1. The CDR3, as DNA: TGTGCCAGCAGCTTTGACAGGGACTATGGCTACACCTTC. Its translation is CASSFDRDYGYTF.

This sequence joins TRBV5-1 and TRBJ1-1, with unresolved D. Germline CDR1 reads SGHRS; CDR2 reads YFSETQ. The CDR3 is 15 amino acids. V dropped 0 bases and J dropped 2 bases, with 11 bases sitting between them. The CDR3 protein is CASSLEVAVNTEAFF. CDR3 sequence (DNA): TGCGCCAGCAGCTTGGAAGTGGCAGTTAACACTGAAGCTTTCTTT. Full variable domain (rest looked up from reference TRBV5-1 and TRBJ1-1): KAGVTQTPRYLIKTRGQQVTLSCSPISGHRSVSWYQQTPGQGLQFLFEYFSETQRNKGNFPGRFSGRQFSNSRSEMNVSTLELGDSALYLCASSLEVAVNTEAFFGQGTRLTVV.